This record concerns one TCR beta chain sequence. Per the authors' pipeline: Amplification with reference gene primers provided the estimates of nucleated cell counts. TCRdb's table, derived via immunoSEQ multiplex PCR, lists solely in-frame clones and lacks some. The V and J calls and clone size come from that table; D and trimming were worked out from the DNA. The sample includes under 300,000 clones, 85% to 90% seen only once; the top ten take roughly 3.9%. This entry comes from a study of blood T cell repertoires in COVID-19. Turning to the study itself: T cells, B-cell-depleted T cells, or PBMCs supplied cDNA or gDNA.

The CDR3 has 14 amino acids. Trimming removed 3 bases from V and 1 base from J, with 12 bases in between. The germline V gene encodes CDR1 SQVTM and CDR2 ANQGSEA. The J gene is TRBJ1-1, the V gene TRBV29-1, with D tentatively TRBD1 (6 bases). The clonotype originates from a woman aged 40-49 years with acute or convalescent COVID-19. The sample was peripheral blood. In nucleotides, the CDR3 is TGCAGCGTTGATCCCAGACAGGAGAACACTGAAGCTTTCTTT. It yields the protein CSVDPRQENTEAFF.